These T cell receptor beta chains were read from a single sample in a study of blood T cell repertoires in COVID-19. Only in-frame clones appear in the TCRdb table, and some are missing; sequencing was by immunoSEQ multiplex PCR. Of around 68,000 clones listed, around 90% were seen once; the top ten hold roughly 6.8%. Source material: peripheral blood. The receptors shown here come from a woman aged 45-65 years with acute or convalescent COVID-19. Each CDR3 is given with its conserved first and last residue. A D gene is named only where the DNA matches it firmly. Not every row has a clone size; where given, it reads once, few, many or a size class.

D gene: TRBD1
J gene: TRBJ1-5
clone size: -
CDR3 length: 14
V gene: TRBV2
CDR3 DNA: TGTGCCAGCAGGGCCGGGACAGCGAATCAGCCCCAGCATTTT
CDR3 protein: CASRAGTANQPQHF

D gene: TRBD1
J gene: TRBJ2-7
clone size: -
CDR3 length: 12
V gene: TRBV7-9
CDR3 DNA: TGTGCCAGCAGCTCCAGACAGGGCGAGCAGTACTTC
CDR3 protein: CASSSRQGEQYF

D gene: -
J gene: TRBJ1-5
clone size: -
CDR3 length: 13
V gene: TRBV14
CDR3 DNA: TGTGCCAGCAGCCAAGCGGAGATGTCGCCCCAGCATTTT
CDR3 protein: CASSQAEMSPQHF

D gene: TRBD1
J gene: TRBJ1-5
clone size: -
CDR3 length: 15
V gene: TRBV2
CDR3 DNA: TGTGCCAGCAGTGAACTCGAGGGGGCGAGTCAGCCCCAGCATTTT
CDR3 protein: CASSELEGASQPQHF

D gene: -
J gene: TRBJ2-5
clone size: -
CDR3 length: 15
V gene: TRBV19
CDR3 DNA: TGTGCCAGTAGTATGGGCCCAGGGGTCCAAGAGACCCAGTACTTC
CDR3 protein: CASSMGPGVQETQYF

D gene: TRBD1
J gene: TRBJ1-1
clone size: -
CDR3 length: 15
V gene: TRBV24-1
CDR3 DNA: TGTGCCACCAGTGACGGGACAGGGGATTCGTCTGAAGCTTTCTTT
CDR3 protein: CATSDGTGDSSEAFF

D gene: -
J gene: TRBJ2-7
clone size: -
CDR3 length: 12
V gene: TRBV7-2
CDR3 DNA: TGTGCCAGCACCGACCAGGGCTACGAGCAGTACTTC
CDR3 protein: CASTDQGYEQYF

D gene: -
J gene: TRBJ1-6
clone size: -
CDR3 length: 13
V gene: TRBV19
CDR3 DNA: TGTGCCAGTAGTACGGATTGGGGCTCACCCCTCCACTTT
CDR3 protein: CASSTDWGSPLHF

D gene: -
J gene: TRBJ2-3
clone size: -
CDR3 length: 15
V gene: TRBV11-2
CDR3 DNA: TGTGCCAGCAGCTTAGATCTGCTAGTCACAGATACGCAGTATTTT
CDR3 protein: CASSLDLLVTDTQYF

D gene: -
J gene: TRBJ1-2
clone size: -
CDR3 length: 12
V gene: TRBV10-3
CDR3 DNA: TGTGCCATCAGTGAGCCGCTACGGGGCTACACCTTC
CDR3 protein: CAISEPLRGYTF

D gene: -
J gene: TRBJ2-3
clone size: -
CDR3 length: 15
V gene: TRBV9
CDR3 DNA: TGTGCCAGCAGCGTACTTCAGGCGAGCACAGATACGCAGTATTTT
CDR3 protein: CASSVLQASTDTQYF

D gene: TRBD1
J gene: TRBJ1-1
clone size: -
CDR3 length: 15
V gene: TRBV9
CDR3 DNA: TGTGCCAGCAGCATGGGGACAGGCGGTAACACTGAAGCTTTCTTT
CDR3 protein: CASSMGTGGNTEAFF

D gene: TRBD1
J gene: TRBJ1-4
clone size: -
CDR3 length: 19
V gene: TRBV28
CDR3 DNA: TGTGCCAGCAGTTTGGGGCCCCGGGGGACAGCTGCAACTAATGAAAAACTGTTTTTT
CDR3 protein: CASSLGPRGTAATNEKLFF

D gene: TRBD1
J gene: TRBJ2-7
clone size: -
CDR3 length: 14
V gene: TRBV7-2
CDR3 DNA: TGTGCCAGCAGCTTCGGACAGGGGGTCTACGAGCAGTACTTC
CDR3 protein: CASSFGQGVYEQYF

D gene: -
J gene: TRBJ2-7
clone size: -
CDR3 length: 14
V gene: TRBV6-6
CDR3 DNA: TGTGCCAGCCTTACCGGGACGGAGGGGTTTAGGCAGTACTTC
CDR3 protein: CASLTGTEGFRQYF

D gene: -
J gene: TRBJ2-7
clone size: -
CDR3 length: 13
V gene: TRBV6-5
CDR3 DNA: TGTGCCAGCAGTTCTCCGGACAGCTACGAGCAGTACTTC
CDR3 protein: CASSSPDSYEQYF

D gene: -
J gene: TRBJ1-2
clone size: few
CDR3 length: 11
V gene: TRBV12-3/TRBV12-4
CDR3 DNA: TGTGCCATCAGACAGGACTATGGCTACACCTTC
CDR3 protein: CAIRQDYGYTF

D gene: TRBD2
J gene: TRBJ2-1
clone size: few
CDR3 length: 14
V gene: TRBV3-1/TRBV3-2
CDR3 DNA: TGTGCCAGCAGTGGGAGCGGGGGTTACAATGAGCAGTTCTTC
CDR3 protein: CASSGSGGYNEQFF

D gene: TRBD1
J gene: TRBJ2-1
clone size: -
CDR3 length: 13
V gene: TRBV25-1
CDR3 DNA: TGTGCCAGCCCGGACAGGAATATTGATGAGCAGTTCTTC
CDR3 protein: CASPDRNIDEQFF

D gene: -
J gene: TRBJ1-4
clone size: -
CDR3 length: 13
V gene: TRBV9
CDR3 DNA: TGTGCCAGCAGCCCCGGGACTTTTGAAAAACTGTTTTTT
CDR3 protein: CASSPGTFEKLFF

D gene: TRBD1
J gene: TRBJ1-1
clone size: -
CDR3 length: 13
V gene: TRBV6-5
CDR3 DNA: TGTGCCAGCATAATAAGACAGGGCGCTGAAGCTTTCTTT
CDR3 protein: CASIIRQGAEAFF

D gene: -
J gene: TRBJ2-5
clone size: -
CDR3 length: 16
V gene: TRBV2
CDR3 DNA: TGTGCCAGCAGTGAAGTCGGTGCAGGGCCCCAAGAGACCCAGTACTTC
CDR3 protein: CASSEVGAGPQETQYF

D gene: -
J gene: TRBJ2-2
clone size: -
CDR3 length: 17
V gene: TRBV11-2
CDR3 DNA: TGTGCCAGCAGCTTAGATGTCGGCAGGGGGAACACCGGGGAGCTGTTTTTT
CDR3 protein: CASSLDVGRGNTGELFF

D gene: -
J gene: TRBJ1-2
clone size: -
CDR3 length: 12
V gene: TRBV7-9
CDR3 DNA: TGTGCCAGCAGCCGGGGGGTGGATGGCTACACCTTC
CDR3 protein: CASSRGVDGYTF

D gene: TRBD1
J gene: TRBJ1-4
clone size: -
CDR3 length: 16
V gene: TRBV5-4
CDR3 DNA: TGTGCCAGCAGCTACAGGTCAGGGGGCATAAATGAAAAACTGTTTTTT
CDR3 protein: CASSYRSGGINEKLFF

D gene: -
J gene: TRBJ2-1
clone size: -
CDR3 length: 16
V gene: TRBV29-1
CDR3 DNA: TGCAGCGTTGAATCCGCCCTGGCGGGGAGTCACAATGAGCAGTTCTTC
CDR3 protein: CSVESALAGSHNEQFF

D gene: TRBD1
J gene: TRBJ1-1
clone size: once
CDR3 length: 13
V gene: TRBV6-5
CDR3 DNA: TGTGCCAGCAGTTACTCAGGACAGGATGAAGCTTTCTTT
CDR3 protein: CASSYSGQDEAFF

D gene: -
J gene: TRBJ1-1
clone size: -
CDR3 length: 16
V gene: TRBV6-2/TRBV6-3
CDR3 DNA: TGTGCCAGCAGTTACTCGGGACACCGGATGAACACTGAAGCTTTCTTT
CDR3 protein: CASSYSGHRMNTEAFF

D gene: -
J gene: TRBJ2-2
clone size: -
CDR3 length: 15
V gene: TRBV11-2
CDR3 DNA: TGTGCCAGCAGCTTAGAGCCAGGGAACACCGGGGAGCTGTTTTTT
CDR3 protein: CASSLEPGNTGELFF

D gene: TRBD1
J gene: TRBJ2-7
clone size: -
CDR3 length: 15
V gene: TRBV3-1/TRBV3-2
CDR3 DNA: TGTGCCAGCAGCCAAGCCGGACAGGGGTTCCACGAGCAGTACTTC
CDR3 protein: CASSQAGQGFHEQYF

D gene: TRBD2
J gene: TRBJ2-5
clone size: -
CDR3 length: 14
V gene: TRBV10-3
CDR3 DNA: TGTGCCATCAAAATAGGCGGGGGACAAGAGACCCAGTACTTC
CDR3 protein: CAIKIGGGQETQYF

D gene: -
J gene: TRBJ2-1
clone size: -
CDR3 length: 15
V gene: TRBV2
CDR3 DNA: TGTGCCAGCAGTGAGGACATTCTCCCCTACAATGAGCAGTTCTTC
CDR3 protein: CASSEDILPYNEQFF

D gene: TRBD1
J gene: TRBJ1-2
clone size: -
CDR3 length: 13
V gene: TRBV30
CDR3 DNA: TGTGCCTGGAGTTCTTACTCAGGGGGAGGCTACACCTTC
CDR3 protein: CAWSSYSGGGYTF

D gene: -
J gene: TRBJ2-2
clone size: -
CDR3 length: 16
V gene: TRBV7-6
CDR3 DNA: TGTGCCAGCAGCTTAAAGGCAGGCCCAAACACCGGGGAGCTGTTTTTT
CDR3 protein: CASSLKAGPNTGELFF

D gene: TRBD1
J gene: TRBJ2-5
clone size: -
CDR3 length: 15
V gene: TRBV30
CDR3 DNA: TGTGCCTGGAGCCCCCCGACAGGGACCCAAGAGACCCAGTACTTC
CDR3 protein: CAWSPPTGTQETQYF

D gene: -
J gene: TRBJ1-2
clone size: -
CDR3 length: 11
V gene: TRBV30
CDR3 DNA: TGTGCCCATTGGGGAGCGGGTGGCTACACCTTC
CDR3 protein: CAHWGAGGYTF

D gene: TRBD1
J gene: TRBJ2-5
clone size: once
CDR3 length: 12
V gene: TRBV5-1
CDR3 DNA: TGCGCCAGCGGACAGGGGGTAGAGACCCAGTACTTC
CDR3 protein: CASGQGVETQYF

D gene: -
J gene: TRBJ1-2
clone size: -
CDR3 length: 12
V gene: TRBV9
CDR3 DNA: TGTGCCAGCAGCGTACCGCGGTATGGCTACACCTTC
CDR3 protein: CASSVPRYGYTF

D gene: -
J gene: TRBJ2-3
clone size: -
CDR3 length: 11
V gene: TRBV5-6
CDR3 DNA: TGTGCCAGCAGCCAACTAGATACGCAGTATTTT
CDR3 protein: CASSQLDTQYF

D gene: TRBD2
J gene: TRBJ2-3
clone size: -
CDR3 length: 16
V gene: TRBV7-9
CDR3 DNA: TGTGCCAGCATCTCGTTCGGGACTAGCGCCACAGATACGCAGTATTTT
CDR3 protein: CASISFGTSATDTQYF

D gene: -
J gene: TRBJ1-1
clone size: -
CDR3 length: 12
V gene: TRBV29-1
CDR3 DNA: TGCAGCGGGAGGGCTACGAACACTGAAGCTTTCTTT
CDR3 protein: CSGRATNTEAFF

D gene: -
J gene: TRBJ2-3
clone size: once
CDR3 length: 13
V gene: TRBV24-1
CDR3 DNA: TGTGCCACCAGTGAACCAGGTACAGATACGCAGTATTTT
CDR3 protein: CATSEPGTDTQYF

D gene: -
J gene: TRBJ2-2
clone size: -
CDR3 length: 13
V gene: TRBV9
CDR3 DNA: TGTGCCAGCAGCGTAGCAGTATCCGGGGAGCTGTTTTTT
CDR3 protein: CASSVAVSGELFF

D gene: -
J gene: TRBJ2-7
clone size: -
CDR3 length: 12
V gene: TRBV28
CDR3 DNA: TGTGCCAGCAGTCCGGGAAGCTACGAGCAGTACTTC
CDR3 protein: CASSPGSYEQYF

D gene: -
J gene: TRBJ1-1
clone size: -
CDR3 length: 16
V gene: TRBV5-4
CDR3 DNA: TGTGCCAGCAGCTCGGGATGGTCGGTAATGAACACTGAAGCTTTCTTT
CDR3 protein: CASSSGWSVMNTEAFF

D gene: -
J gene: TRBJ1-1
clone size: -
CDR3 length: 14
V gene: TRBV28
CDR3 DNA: TGTGCCAGCAGTCCCGTCGGGAGCGCCACTGAAGCTTTCTTT
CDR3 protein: CASSPVGSATEAFF

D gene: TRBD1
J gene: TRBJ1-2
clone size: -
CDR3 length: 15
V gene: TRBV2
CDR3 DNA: TGTGCCAGCAGCTCACAGGGGCCGGCTAACTATGGCTACACCTTC
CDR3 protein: CASSSQGPANYGYTF

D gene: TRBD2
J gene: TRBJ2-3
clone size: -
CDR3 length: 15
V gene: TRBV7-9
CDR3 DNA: TGTGCCAGCAGCAAGGGACTAGGATACACAGATACGCAGTATTTT
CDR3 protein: CASSKGLGYTDTQYF

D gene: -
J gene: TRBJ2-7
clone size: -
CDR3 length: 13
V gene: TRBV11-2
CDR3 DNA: TGTGCCAGCAGCCGACAGCAATCCTACGAGCAGTACTTC
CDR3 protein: CASSRQQSYEQYF

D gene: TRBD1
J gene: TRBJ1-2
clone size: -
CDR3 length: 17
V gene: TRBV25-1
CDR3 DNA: TGTGCCAGCAGTGAAAGGGGGAGGGACAGGGGCAGGTATGGCTACACCTTC
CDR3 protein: CASSERGRDRGRYGYTF

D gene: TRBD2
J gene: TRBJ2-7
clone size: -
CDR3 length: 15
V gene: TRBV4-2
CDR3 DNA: TGTGCCAGCAGCCGAGAGGCTAGCGGGGGCTACGAGCAGTACTTC
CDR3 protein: CASSREASGGYEQYF

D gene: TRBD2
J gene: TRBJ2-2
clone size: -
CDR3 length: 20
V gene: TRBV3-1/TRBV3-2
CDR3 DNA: TGTGCCAGCAGCCAGTTTGGGGTAGCGGGGGCCACTATCCAAGTCGGGGAGCTGTTTTTT
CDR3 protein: CASSQFGVAGATIQVGELFF

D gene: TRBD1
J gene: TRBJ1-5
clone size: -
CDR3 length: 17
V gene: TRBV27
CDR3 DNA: TGTGCCAGCAGTGCGACAGGGGGCTTTTGGGACAATCAGCCCCAGCATTTT
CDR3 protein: CASSATGGFWDNQPQHF

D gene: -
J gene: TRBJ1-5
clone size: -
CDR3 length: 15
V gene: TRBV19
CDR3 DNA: TGTGCCAGTAGTATCGGACAGACGCCGGGTCAGCCCCAGCATTTT
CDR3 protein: CASSIGQTPGQPQHF

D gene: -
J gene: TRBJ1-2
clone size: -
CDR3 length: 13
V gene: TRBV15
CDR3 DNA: TGTGCCACCAGCGGGGACACCCTCTATGGCTACACCTTC
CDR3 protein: CATSGDTLYGYTF